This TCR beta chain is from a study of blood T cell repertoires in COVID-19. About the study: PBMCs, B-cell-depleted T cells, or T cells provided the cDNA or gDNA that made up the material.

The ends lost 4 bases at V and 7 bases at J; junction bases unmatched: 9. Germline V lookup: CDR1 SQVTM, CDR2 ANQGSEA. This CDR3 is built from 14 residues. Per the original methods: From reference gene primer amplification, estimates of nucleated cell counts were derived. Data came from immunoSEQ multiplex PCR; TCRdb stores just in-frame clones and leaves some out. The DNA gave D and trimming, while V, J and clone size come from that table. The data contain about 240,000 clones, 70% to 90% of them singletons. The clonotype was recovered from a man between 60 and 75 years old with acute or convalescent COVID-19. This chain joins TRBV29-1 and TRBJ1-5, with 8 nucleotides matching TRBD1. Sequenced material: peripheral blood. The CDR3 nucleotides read TGCAGCGTTGGAGGAGGGACAGGAGGGCAGCCCCAGCATTTT. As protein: CSVGGGTGGQPQHF.